Given below is one T cell receptor beta chain in context. No antigen is known for it. An end of the junction does not agree with germline; a read error may underlie this. The receptor library was made with multiplex PCR. TCRdb records Illumina HiSeq 2500 as the sequencer. TCRbeta libraries were constructed through three rounds of nested PCR with primers (Table S4) according to protocols modified from ARM-PCR. Before sequencing, PCR products of 200-500 bp were cut from the gel and purified using the QIAquick gel extraction kit. In the paper's pipeline: Reads were cleaned with Trimmomatic, merged with FLASH into complete CDR3 sequences, and assigned to V(D)J germline segments with MiTCR. Clonal diversity was computed as the inverse Simpson's index with VDJtools. A read counted as productive if the sequence was in-frame and lacked a premature stop codon. TCRdb reworked the public reads: Q25 trimming with fastp, MiXCR clone assembly, productive beta chains retained. Here each entry gathers all rows of one CDR3 protein and keeps the most common genes and DNA. The authors' filters were not applied to this entry. The sample table lists approximately 90,000 distinct CDR3 sequences, 61% of them with a count of one. Together, the top ten hold roughly 15% of the sample.

From cysteine to phenylalanine, the CDR3 is 14 amino acids long. Only the CDR3 DNA is retained, 42 bases long and in frame from the first base. Based on the germline V gene, the CDR1 and CDR2 sequences are LGHNA and YNFKEQ. This sample stems from a study of tumor and adjacent non-tumor tissue in lung cancer (dated by TCRdb to 2016 to 2018). Regarding the study in general: The cohort included 12 adenocarcinoma, a couple of squamous cell carcinoma and 1 small cell lung cancer patients. Among the 15 or so patients, ages ranged from roughly 30 to 85 years, around 10 were men and 5 were women, and disease was TNM stage I to III. A total of fewer than 150 million productive TCRbeta reads were generated by sequencing, corresponding to an average of about 4.17 million reads per sample. The study compared bulk TCRbeta repertoires from lung tumor tissue and matched distant non-tumor lung tissue of roughly 14 lung cancer patients. For each patient, one tumor sample and one normal lung sample were taken, giving around 31 paired specimens that underwent TCRbeta CDR3 sequencing. The paper as a whole reports these results and caveats: Only about 15 patients were in the cohort, and the authors stated that larger samples and more detailed clinical data are needed. TCR diversity was significantly higher in younger patients, and higher tumor TCR diversity was associated with shorter overall and disease-free survival. The methods do not name the sequencing platform or mention unique molecular identifiers. Peripheral blood was not sequenced, so blood TCRbeta repertoires in these lung cancer patients were not examined. In normal lung, the top 100 clones accounted for a significantly larger cumulative share of the repertoire than in tumor tissue. Tumor tissue showed significantly higher TCR diversity (inverse Simpson) than normal lung tissue, at 431.37 vs 166.20 (P = 0.0075, Mann-Whitney U test).

RNA was extracted from bulk unsorted tissue and checked for quality with a NanoDrop ND-1000 and an Agilent 2100. Donors were newly diagnosed lung cancer patients admitted for thoracic surgery in China between August and November 2014, without prior chemotherapy. Anyone who had undergone radiotherapy or chemotherapy before, or who had another cancer at the same time, was left out of the study. Pieces of surgical tissue measuring 1-2 cm3 were kept in RNAlater solution and held at -80 degrees C until needed. This receptor was identified in an older man with non-small cell lung cancer. Sequenced sample: lung tumor tissue. The V and J genes are TRBV4-2 and TRBJ2-1, with the identity of the D gene unclear. The DNA reads as follows: TGTGCCGGCAGCCGAGATCGGGTTAGGGATGAGCATTTCTTC. This translates into CAGSRDRVRDEHFF.